The 8 T cell receptor beta chains below were found in one sample sequenced in a study of blood T cell repertoires in COVID-19 (dated by TCRdb to 2020 to 2022). Libraries were made using the immunoSEQ multiplex PCR assay. TCRdb provides this immuneACCESS table in a form limited to in-frame rearrangements. Some clones are lacking; in checked studies, under half of them reflect an unresolved V gene, and why the rest are absent is not known. This sample holds roughly 140,000 clones; more than 65% were observed only once. Roughly 9.8% of the sample belongs to the ten largest clones. Sequenced: peripheral blood. The receptors derive from a woman aged 50 to 60 with acute or convalescent COVID-19.

The CDR3 is CASRLTSGASYEQYF. The CDR3 bases are TGTGCCAGTAGATTGACTAGCGGGGCTTCCTACGAGCAGTACTTC. The chain recombines TRBV19 with TRBJ2-7; 11 bases map to TRBD2. After removal of 6 bases from V and 1 base from J, the junction contained 5 bases not matched to a gene. CDR3 size: 15 residues. CDR1 is LNHDA and CDR2 is SQIVND in the germline V gene (reference sequence).

The rearrangement uses TRBV6-4 and TRBJ2-3, with D tentatively TRBD2 (5 bases). This CDR3 is built from 13 residues. Germline V gene data show CDR1 as MRHNA and CDR2 as SNTAGT. The V gene lost 3 bases and the J gene lost 4 bases, with 8 bases spanning the gap. Here the CDR3 reads CASSEEEADTQYF. DNA of the CDR3: TGTGCCAGCAGTGAGGAGGAGGCAGATACGCAGTATTTT.

This clone was counted once. The chain combines TRBV5-4 with TRBJ1-1; D is undetermined. The CDR3 length is 13 residues. The germline V gene encodes CDR1 SGHNT and CDR2 YYREEE (reference sequence). V gave up 4 bases and J gave up 6 bases, with 13 bases separating them. The CDR3 DNA sequence: TGTGCCAGCAGCGAGCGAGTAACCCCTGAAGCTTTCTTT. This encodes CASSERVTPEAFF.

This clone is a singleton in its sample. The rearrangement links TRBV4-3 to TRBJ1-1; D unclear. CDR3 length equals 16 residues. V gave up 0 bases and J gave up 2 bases, with 13 bases separating them. The V gene's germline CDR1 is LGHNA and CDR2 YSLEER. CDR3 in amino acids: CASSQDFVPVNTEAFF. For the CDR3, the DNA is TGCGCCAGCAGCCAAGATTTCGTCCCGGTTAACACTGAAGCTTTCTTT.

The chain combines TRBV30 with TRBJ2-7; weak D call: TRBD1 (6 bases). The V end was cut by 5 bases, the J end by 1 base, with 15 bases between. The CDR3 consists of 14 residues. In germline, CDR1 is GTSNPN, CDR2 SVGIG (reference sequence). The CDR3 loop reads CAWGDRPLSYEQYF. CDR3 in DNA: TGTGCCTGGGGAGACAGGCCCCTATCCTACGAGCAGTACTTC.

The chain has TRBV12-3 or TRBV12-4 and TRBJ2-3; maybe TRBD2 (6 bases). The CDR3 extends over 13 amino acids. Trimming removed 0 bases at V and 7 bases at J, with 8 bases between. This CDR3 is CASSLATSYTQYF. In DNA, the CDR3 is TGTGCCAGCAGTTTAGCCACTAGCTATACGCAGTATTTT.

The V and J genes are TRBV5-4 and TRBJ1-5; no clear D gene. The CDR3 covers 15 residues. In germline, CDR1 is SGHNT, CDR2 YYREEE (reference sequence). Trimming stripped 0 bases from V and 5 bases from J, with 12 bases between. In DNA, the CDR3 is TGTGCCAGCAGCTTGGGAGGTGGGTCCGATCAGCCCCAGCATTTT. Protein sequence: CASSLGGGSDQPQHF.

V and J are TRBV5-4 and TRBJ1-5; 8 bases are a match to TRBD1. V was clipped by 3 bases and J by 3 bases; unmatched bases: 2. This CDR3 has 14 amino acids. The germline V gene has CDR1 SGHNT and CDR2 YYREEE (reference sequence). In DNA, the CDR3 is TGTGCCAGCAGCTCGGGACAGGACAATCAGCCCCAGCATTTT. This encodes CASSSGQDNQPQHF. Full variable domain (rest looked up from reference TRBV5-4 and TRBJ1-5): ETGVTQSPTHLIKTRGQQVTLRCSSQSGHNTVSWYQQALGQGPQFIFQYYREEENGRGNFPPRFSGLQFPNYSSELNVNALELDDSALYLCASSSGQDNQPQHFGDGTRLSIL.